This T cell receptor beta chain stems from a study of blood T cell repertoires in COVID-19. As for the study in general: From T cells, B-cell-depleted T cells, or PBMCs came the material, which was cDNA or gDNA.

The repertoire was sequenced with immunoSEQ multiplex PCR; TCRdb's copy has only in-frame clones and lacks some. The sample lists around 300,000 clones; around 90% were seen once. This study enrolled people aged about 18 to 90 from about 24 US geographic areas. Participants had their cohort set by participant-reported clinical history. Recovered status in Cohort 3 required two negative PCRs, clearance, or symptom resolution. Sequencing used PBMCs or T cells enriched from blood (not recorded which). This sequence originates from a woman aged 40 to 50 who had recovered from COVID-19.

The CDR3 DNA follows: TGTGCCAGCAGCCCGACACCGGTTGGCACCCTCCACTTT. Protein: CASSPTPVGTLHF. This chain connects TRBV7-6 to TRBJ1-6; no clear D. The CDR3 spans 13 residues. The V and J ends lost 5 bases and 14 bases respectively, with 16 bases between them. CDR1 is SGHVS and CDR2 is FNYEAQ in the germline V gene.